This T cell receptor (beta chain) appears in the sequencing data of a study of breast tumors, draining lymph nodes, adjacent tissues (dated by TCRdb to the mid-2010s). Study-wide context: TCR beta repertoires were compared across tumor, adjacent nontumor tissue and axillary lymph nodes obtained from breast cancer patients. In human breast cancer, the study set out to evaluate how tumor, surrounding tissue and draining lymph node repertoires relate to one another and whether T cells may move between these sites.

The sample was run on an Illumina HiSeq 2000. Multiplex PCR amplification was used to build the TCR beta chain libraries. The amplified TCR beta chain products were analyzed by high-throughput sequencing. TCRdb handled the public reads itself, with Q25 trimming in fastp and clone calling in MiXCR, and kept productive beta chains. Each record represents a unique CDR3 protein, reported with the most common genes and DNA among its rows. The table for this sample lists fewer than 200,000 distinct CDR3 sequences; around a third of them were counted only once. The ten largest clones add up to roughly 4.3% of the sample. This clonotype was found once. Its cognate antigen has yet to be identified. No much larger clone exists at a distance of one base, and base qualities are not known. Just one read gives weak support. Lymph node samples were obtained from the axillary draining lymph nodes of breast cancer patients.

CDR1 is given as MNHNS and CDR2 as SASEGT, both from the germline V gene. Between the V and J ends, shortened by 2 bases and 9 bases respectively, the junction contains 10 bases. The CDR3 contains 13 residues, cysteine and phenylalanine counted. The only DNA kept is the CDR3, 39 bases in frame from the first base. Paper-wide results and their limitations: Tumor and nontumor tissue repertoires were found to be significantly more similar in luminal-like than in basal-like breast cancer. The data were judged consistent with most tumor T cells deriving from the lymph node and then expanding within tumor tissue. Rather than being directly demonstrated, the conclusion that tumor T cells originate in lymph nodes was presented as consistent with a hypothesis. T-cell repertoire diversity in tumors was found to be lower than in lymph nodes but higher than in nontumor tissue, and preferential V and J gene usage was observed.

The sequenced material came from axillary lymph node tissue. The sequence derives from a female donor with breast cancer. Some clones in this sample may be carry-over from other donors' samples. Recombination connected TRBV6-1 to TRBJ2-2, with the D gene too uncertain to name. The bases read TGTGCCAGCAGTGAATTGGAGTACAGGGAGCTGTTTTTT. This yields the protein CASSELEYRELFF.